These 26 T cell receptor beta chains were all obtained from the same sample, sequenced in a study of blood T cell repertoires in COVID-19. Only in-frame clones appear in the TCRdb table, and some are missing; sequencing was by immunoSEQ multiplex PCR. The data show approximately 160,000 clones, under 85% seen once. The sequencing sample was made of peripheral blood. Every receptor here comes from a man between 70 and 80 years old with acute or convalescent COVID-19.

This sequence joins TRBV5-4 and TRBJ1-2; TRBD1 agrees at 10 bases. Germline loops: CDR1 SGHNT, CDR2 YYREEE (reference sequence). The CDR3 contains 14 residues. V was clipped by 0 bases and J by 13 bases; unmatched bases: 9. CDR3 in amino acids: CASSLGGQGDRSTF. The CDR3 DNA is TGTGCCAGCAGCTTGGGCGGACAGGGGGATCGGTCCACCTTC.

This clone was seen only a few times. The V gene is TRBV28, the J gene TRBJ2-1; 10 bases align to TRBD1. From germline, CDR1 is MDHEN and CDR2 SYDVKM. V lost 3 bases to trimming and J lost 9 bases; unmatched junction nucleotides: 8. There are 15 residues in the CDR3. CDR3: CASSFLGTGVREQFF. The CDR3 DNA follows: TGTGCCAGCAGTTTCCTGGGGACAGGGGTTCGTGAGCAGTTCTTC. Based on the CDR3 plus reference TRBV28 and TRBJ2-1, the full variable domain is DVKVTQSSRYLVKRTGEKVFLECVQDMDHENMFWYRQDPGLGLRLIYFSYDVKMKEKGDIPEGYSVSREKKERFSLILESASTNQTSMYLCASSFLGTGVREQFFGPGTRLTVL.

This clone was observed a single time. The rearrangement links TRBV9 to TRBJ2-7, with 8 nucleotides matching TRBD1. The trim removed 1 base at V and 7 bases at J, leaving 4 bases unmatched. This CDR3 spans 13 amino acids. Germline V CDR1 and CDR2: SGDLS, YYNGEE. The CDR3 sequence is CASSVQGAGEQYF. The CDR3 DNA sequence: TGTGCCAGCAGCGTACAGGGGGCGGGTGAGCAGTACTTC.

CDR3 sequence: CASSLDGTGQETQYF. The CDR3 DNA reads as TGCGCCAGCAGCTTGGATGGGACAGGGCAAGAGACCCAGTACTTC. This sequence joins TRBV5-1 and TRBJ2-5, with 9 nucleotides matching TRBD1. The CDR3 covers 15 residues. Trimming cost V 0 bases and J 2 bases; bases outside gene matches: 2. CDR1 and CDR2 (germline): SGHRS, YFSETQ.

This clone appeared a single time. The V gene is TRBV24-1, the J gene TRBJ2-5, with 7 bases aligning to TRBD1. The V segment lost 3 bases and the J segment 7 bases; nucleotides outside the gene matches: 10. Looked up from germline, CDR1 is KGHDR and CDR2 is SFDVKD. This CDR3 is 15 amino acids long. In DNA form, the CDR3 reads TGTGCCACCAGTGATCCAACAGGGGATGGTATGACCCAGTACTTC. Amino acid sequence: CATSDPTGDGMTQYF.

The chain uses TRBV29-1 and TRBJ1-2; a weak D match, TRBD1 (6 bases). The CDR3 is 13 residues long. V was pared by 6 bases and J by 4 bases, with 15 bases between. Germline V gene data show CDR1 as SQVTM and CDR2 as ANQGSEA. The CDR3 DNA is TGCAGCGTAGCCGGACAGTTCGGCTATGGCTACACCTTC. Its protein product is CSVAGQFGYGYTF.

V and J are TRBV6-1 and TRBJ2-5, with D possibly TRBD1 on 6 matching bases. Germline V lookup: CDR1 MNHNS, CDR2 SASEGT. The CDR3 is 16 residues long. V was cut by 2 bases and J by 5 bases, with 18 bases left in between. Written as DNA, the CDR3 is TGTGCCAGCAGTGAAAAGTTAGGCAGGGGTGAGGAGACCCAGTACTTC. It translates to CASSEKLGRGEETQYF.

This chain joins TRBV2 and TRBJ2-3; TRBD2 matches at 9 bases. Trimming cost V 5 bases and J 3 bases; bases outside gene matches: 15. The germline V gene encodes CDR1 SNHLY and CDR2 FYNNEI. The CDR3 length is 18 residues. Here the CDR3 reads CASSPLPVGAGGTDTQYF. The CDR3 DNA reads TGTGCCAGCAGTCCCCTTCCGGTGGGAGCGGGGGGAACAGATACGCAGTATTTT.

The rearrangement uses TRBV3-1 (or the pseudogene TRBV3-2) and TRBJ2-1, with TRBD2 matching 13 bases. The germline CDR1 and CDR2 sequences are LGHDT and YNNKEL (reference sequence). CDR3 size: 18 residues. The J segment lost 3 bases and the V segment lost 4 bases, leaving 9 bases of the junction unmatched. The CDR3 region is CASSLRTSGGQFYNEQFF. The CDR3 nucleotides read TGTGCCAGCAGCCTGCGGACTAGCGGGGGCCAATTCTACAATGAGCAGTTCTTC.

DNA for the CDR3: TGCGCCACCAGACAGGATCACAATGAGCAGTTCTTC. Translating it yields CATRQDHNEQFF. The chain is built from TRBV5-1 and TRBJ2-1, with D perhaps TRBD1 (6 bases). The CDR3 spans 12 residues. CDR1 is SGHRS and CDR2 is YFSETQ in the germline V gene. Trimming pared 9 bases from V and 5 bases from J, leaving 12 bases between.

This clone was seen only a few times. This sequence joins TRBV11-2 and TRBJ2-5; perhaps TRBD1 as D (5 bases). The CDR3 extends over 13 amino acids. Germline V gives CDR1 SGHAT, CDR2 FQNNGV. V was pared by 3 bases and J by 2 bases, with 7 bases between. The CDR3 nucleotides are TGTGCCAGCAGCTTGACAGTACAAGAGACCCAGTACTTC. Amino acid sequence: CASSLTVQETQYF.

The J gene is TRBJ1-6, the V gene TRBV7-9; 10 bases map to TRBD1. Trimming removed 5 bases from V and 10 bases from J; junction bases left unmatched: 8. Germline CDR1 and CDR2: SEHNR and FQNEAQ (reference sequence). This CDR3 spans 15 amino acids. For the CDR3, the DNA is TGTGCCAGCAGCGCGGAGACAGGGGGCCTCTCACCCCTCCACTTT. It codes for CASSAETGGLSPLHF.

V gene TRBV19 combines with J gene TRBJ1-1, with TRBD1 matching 9 bases. The CDR3 consists of 14 residues. The V gene end was trimmed by 6 bases and the J gene end by 1 base; junction bases not matched to a gene: 3. Germline V gene sequence: CDR1 LNHDA, CDR2 SQIVND (reference sequence). CDR3: CASRTQGANTEAFF. Written as DNA, the CDR3 is TGTGCCAGTAGGACACAGGGGGCGAACACTGAAGCTTTCTTT. Combining the CDR3 with reference TRBV19 and TRBJ1-1 gives the whole variable domain DGGITQSPKYLFRKEGQNVTLSCEQNLNHDAMYWYRQDPGQGLRLIYYSQIVNDFQKGDIAEGYSVSREKKESFPLTVTSAQKNPTAFYLCASRTQGANTEAFFGQGTRLTVV.

This clone was detected once. The rearrangement links TRBV19 to TRBJ2-5, with 11 positions matching TRBD2. Germline V CDR1 and CDR2: LNHDA, SQIVND (reference sequence). V trimming: 10 bases; J trimming: 5 bases; junction bases outside the gene matches: 9. The CDR3 is 14 residues long. This CDR3 is CATSVAGGRETQYF. The CDR3 bases are TGTGCCACTTCCGTAGCGGGGGGGCGGGAGACCCAGTACTTC.

In DNA form, the CDR3 reads TGTGCCAGCATGCGGGGAAACACCGGGGAGCTGTTTTTT. The encoded protein is CASMRGNTGELFF. The rearrangement uses TRBV6-5 and TRBJ2-2; D might be TRBD2 (6 bases). Germline V gives CDR1 MNHEY, CDR2 SVGAGI. The V and J ends lost 7 bases and 2 bases respectively, with 8 bases between them. CDR3 length: 13 residues.

The chain links TRBV7-2 to TRBJ2-1; 10 bases fit TRBD2. V gave up 4 bases and J gave up 7 bases; unmatched junction bases: 4. The CDR3 spans 14 residues. In germline, CDR1 is SGHTA, CDR2 FQGNSA. The CDR3, as DNA: TGTGCCAGCAGCTCGGGACTAGCGTGGAATGAGCAGTTCTTC. Protein: CASSSGLAWNEQFF.

V usage is TRBV7-8 and J usage is TRBJ2-3; 11 nucleotides agree with TRBD2. V lost 1 base, J lost 6 bases, and 0 bases stayed unmatched. This CDR3 is built from 14 residues. Germline loops: CDR1 SGHVS, CDR2 FQNEAQ. CDR3 protein: CASSLVAGGDTQYF. The CDR3 bases are TGTGCCAGCAGCTTAGTAGCGGGAGGGGATACGCAGTATTTT.

This chain connects TRBV9 to TRBJ1-5, with D unclear. Germline lookup yields CDR1 SGDLS and CDR2 YYNGEE. This CDR3 region has 12 residues. The V and J ends lost 2 bases and 5 bases respectively, with 5 bases between them. The CDR3 spells CASSVGDQPQHF. CDR3 coding DNA: TGTGCCAGCAGCGTCGGTGATCAGCCCCAGCATTTT.

The rearrangement uses TRBV12-5 and TRBJ1-1; 7 nucleotides line up with TRBD1. V shed 2 bases, J shed 5 bases, and the junction held 5 bases outside the gene matches. Germline values: CDR1 LGHNT, CDR2 FRNRAP. The CDR3 is 14 residues long. The CDR3 loop is CASGLLAGGTEAFF. As DNA, the CDR3 is TGTGCTAGTGGTTTGTTGGCAGGGGGGACTGAAGCTTTCTTT.

The J gene is TRBJ2-7, the V gene TRBV21-1; whether TRBD1, the table's D call, matches the DNA was not checked. TRBV21-1 is a documented pseudogene. CDR3 length: 16 amino acids. The CDR3 region is CASSRHRGIQIHEQYF. The DNA of the CDR3 is TGTGCCAGCAGCCGACACAGGGGGATACAGATCCACGAGCAGTACTTC.

Of note for this clone: Given the absence of the conserved phenylalanine or tryptophan at the CDR3 end, a read error is likely. Because the CDR3's place on the DNA is in doubt, the DNA is left out and the CDR3 is given as listed by TCRdb. The gene calls are TRBV7-2 and TRBJ2-7; whether TRBD2, the table's D call, matches the DNA was not checked. From its first to its last residue, the CDR3 has 13 amino acids. The germline gives CDR1 SGHTA, CDR2 FQGNSA. CDR3 residues: CASSAQLAGGFFI.

The J gene is TRBJ1-5, the V gene TRBV19; no clear D gene. V was clipped by 0 bases and J by 2 bases, with 14 bases between them. Germline CDR1 and CDR2: LNHDA and SQIVND (reference sequence). This CDR3 region has 17 residues. The CDR3 nucleotides are TGTGCCAGTAGTATAGATCCGGGTTCAAGCCGCAATCAGCCCCAGCATTTT. Protein product: CASSIDPGSSRNQPQHF. Based on the CDR3 plus reference TRBV19 and TRBJ1-5, the full variable domain is DGGITQSPKYLFRKEGQNVTLSCEQNLNHDAMYWYRQDPGQGLRLIYYSQIVNDFQKGDIAEGYSVSREKKESFPLTVTSAQKNPTAFYLCASSIDPGSSRNQPQHFGDGTRLSIL.

The gene calls are TRBV7-2 and TRBJ2-7; 11 nucleotides align to TRBD2. Germline V CDR1 and CDR2: SGHTA, FQGNSA. This CDR3 region has 14 residues. Losses at the gene ends were 3 bases for V and 5 bases for J; bases not matched to a gene: 3. The CDR3 coding sequence is TGTGCCAGCAGCTTTTCTAGCGGGAGGAACGAGCAGTACTTC. Translated: CASSFSSGRNEQYF.

The V call is TRBV15, the J call TRBJ2-7; the match to TRBD2 covers 7 bases. From germline, CDR1 is LNHNV and CDR2 YYDKDF (reference sequence). J gave up 1 base and V 4 bases, and 7 bases lay outside the gene matches. The CDR3 extends over 15 amino acids. The CDR3 DNA sequence: TGTGCCACCAGCATGGGAGGGGCGTTGTCCTACGAGCAGTACTTC. Translating it yields CATSMGGALSYEQYF.

V is TRBV5-1 and J is TRBJ1-2; 7 bases are a match to TRBD1. V gave up 0 bases and J gave up 9 bases; unmatched junction bases: 5. This CDR3 spans 13 amino acids. The germline gives CDR1 SGHRS, CDR2 YFSETQ. In DNA, the CDR3 is TGCGCCAGCAGCTTGGAACAGGGGAGGCGCTACACCTTC. It codes for CASSLEQGRRYTF.

The V gene is TRBV10-3, the J gene TRBJ1-2, with D possibly matching TRBD1 (5 bases). Trimming cost V 4 bases and J 1 base, with 13 bases left between them. In germline, CDR1 is ENHRY, CDR2 SYGVKD. This CDR3 has 15 amino acids. CDR3 in amino acids: CAISAADRNNYGYTF. In DNA form, the CDR3 reads TGTGCCATCAGTGCCGCCGACAGAAATAACTATGGCTACACCTTC.